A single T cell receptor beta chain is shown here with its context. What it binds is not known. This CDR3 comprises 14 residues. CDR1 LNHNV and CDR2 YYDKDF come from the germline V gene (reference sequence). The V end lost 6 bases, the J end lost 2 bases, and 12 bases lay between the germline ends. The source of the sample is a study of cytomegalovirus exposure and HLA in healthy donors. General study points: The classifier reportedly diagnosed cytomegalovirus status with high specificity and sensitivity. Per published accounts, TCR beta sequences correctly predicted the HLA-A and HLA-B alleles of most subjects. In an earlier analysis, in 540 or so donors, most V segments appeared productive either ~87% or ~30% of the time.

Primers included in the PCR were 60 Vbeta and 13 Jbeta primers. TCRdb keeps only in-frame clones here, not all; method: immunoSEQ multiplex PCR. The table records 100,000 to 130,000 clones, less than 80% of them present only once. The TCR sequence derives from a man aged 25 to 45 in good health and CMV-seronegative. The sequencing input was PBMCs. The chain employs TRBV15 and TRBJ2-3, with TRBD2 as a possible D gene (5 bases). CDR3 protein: CATRPRGSTDTQYF. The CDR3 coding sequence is TGTGCCACCAGACCCCGGGGATCCACAGATACGCAGTATTTT.